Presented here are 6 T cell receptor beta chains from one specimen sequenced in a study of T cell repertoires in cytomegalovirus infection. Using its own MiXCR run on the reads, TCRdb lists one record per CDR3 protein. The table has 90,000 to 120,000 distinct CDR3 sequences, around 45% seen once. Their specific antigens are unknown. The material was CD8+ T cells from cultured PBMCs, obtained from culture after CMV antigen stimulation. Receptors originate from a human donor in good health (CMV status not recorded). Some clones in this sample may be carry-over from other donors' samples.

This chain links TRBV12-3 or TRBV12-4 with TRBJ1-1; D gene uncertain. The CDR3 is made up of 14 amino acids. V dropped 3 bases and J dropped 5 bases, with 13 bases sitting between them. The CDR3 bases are TGTGCCAGCAGTTTGGGAGGGCGGGAAACTGAAGCTTTCTTT. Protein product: CASSLGGRETEAFF.

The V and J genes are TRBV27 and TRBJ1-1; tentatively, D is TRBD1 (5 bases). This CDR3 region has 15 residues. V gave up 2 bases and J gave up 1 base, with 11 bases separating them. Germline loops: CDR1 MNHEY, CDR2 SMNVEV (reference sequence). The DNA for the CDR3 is TGTGCCAGCAGTTTAGGGGGGTCTCAGAACACTGAAGCTTTCTTT. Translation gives CASSLGGSQNTEAFF.

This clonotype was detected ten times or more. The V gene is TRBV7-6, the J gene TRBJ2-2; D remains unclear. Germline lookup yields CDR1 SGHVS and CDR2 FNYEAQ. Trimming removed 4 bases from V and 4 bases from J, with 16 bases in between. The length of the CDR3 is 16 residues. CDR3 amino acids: CASSSNGWDRTGELFF. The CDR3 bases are TGTGCCAGCAGCTCTAACGGGTGGGATCGCACCGGGGAGCTGTTTTTT.

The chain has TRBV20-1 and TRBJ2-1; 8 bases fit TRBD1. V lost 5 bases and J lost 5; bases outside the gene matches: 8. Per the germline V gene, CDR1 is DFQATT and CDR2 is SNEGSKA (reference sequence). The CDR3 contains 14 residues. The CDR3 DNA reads TGCAGTGCTCTTCCCAGGGGGCGCAACAATGAGCAGTTCTTC. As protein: CSALPRGRNNEQFF.

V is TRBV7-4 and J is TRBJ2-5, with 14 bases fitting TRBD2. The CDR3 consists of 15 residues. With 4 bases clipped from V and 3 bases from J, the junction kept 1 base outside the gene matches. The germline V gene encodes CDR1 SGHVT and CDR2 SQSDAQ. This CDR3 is CASSSTSGGEETQYF. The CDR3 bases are TGTGCCAGCAGCTCGACTAGCGGGGGGGAAGAGACCCAGTACTTC.

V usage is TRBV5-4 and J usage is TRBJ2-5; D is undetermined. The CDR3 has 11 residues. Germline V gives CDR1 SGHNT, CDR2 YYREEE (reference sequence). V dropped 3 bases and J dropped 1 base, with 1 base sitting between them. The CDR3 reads CASSSQETQYF. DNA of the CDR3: TGTGCCAGCAGCTCCCAAGAGACCCAGTACTTC.